This T cell receptor beta chain is drawn from a study of OX40 agonist ivuxolimab in advanced cancers. Study-level information: The dose-escalation cohort had hepatocellular carcinoma, melanoma, renal cell or head and neck cancer.

Some clones are missing from TCRdb's copy, which holds only in-frame ones; the method was immunoSEQ multiplex PCR. The sample has about 77,000 clones, more than 75% seen once; the top ten hold about 5.9%. After removal of 5 bases from V and 1 base from J, the junction contained 4 bases not matched to a gene. The CDR3 totals 15 residues. The germline CDR1 and CDR2 sequences are MNHNY and SVGAGI (reference sequence). This clonotype was obtained from an adult with an advanced solid tumor such as melanoma, head and neck, liver or kidney cancer. The chain is built from TRBV6-6 and TRBJ1-1, with 10 bases that match TRBD1. The material sequenced was CD4+ or CD8+ T cells sorted from blood, taken in a trial of the OX40 agonist ivuxolimab. In DNA form, the CDR3 reads TGTGCCAGCAGTCACCGGGACAGGGGGAACACTGAAGCTTTCTTT. Translation gives CASSHRDRGNTEAFF.